The next 7 T cell receptor beta chains were all read from a single sample in a study of shared clonotypes between healthy human individuals. Produced via immunoSEQ multiplex PCR; TCRdb's table is partial and in-frame only. The profile shows some 2,400,000 clones, 95% of them singletons. The sequenced sample was naive CD4+ T cells sorted from blood. The sample's subset: CD45RA+ positively selected. The receptors were gathered from a man aged 18 to 29 in good health.

The chain is built from TRBV27 and TRBJ1-4, with TRBD1 matching 9 bases. J gave up 5 bases and V 5 bases, and 3 bases lay outside the gene matches. There are 14 residues in the CDR3. CDR1 and CDR2 from the germline V gene are MNHEY and SMNVEV (reference sequence). As DNA, the CDR3 is TGTGCCAGCAGTACCGGGACAGGGAATGAAAAACTGTTTTTT. Protein product: CASSTGTGNEKLFF.

The rearrangement uses TRBV27 and TRBJ2-3; D is perhaps TRBD2 (6 bases). This CDR3 is 14 amino acids long. The V end was cut by 7 bases, the J end by 0 bases, with 11 bases between. CDR1 is MNHEY and CDR2 is SMNVEV in the germline V gene (reference sequence). The CDR3, as DNA: TGTGCCAGCACCCAAGGGACTAGCACAGATACGCAGTATTTT. It codes for CASTQGTSTDTQYF.

The V call is TRBV2, the J call TRBJ1-3, with D unclear. Germline CDR1 reads SNHLY; CDR2 reads FYNNEI. Trimming removed 2 bases at V and 0 bases at J, with 11 bases between. The CDR3 consists of 16 residues. CDR3 in amino acids: CASSEQESSSGNTIYF. CDR3 DNA: TGTGCCAGCAGTGAACAGGAGAGTTCCTCTGGAAACACCATATATTTT.

The rearrangement links TRBV29-1 to TRBJ2-7, with no clear D. Germline-derived CDR1 and CDR2 are SQVTM and ANQGSEA. Between the trimmed V and J ends, which lost 4 bases and 1 base, there was a span of 11 bases. This CDR3 spans 13 amino acids. CDR3 nucleotides: TGCAGCGTTGTCACCGGGTTTTCCTACGAGCAGTACTTC. It translates to CSVVTGFSYEQYF.

On this clone itself: Other DNA sequences of this sample code for an identical CDR3. The chain employs TRBV6-1 and TRBJ2-7; 10 positions match TRBD1. The ends lost 4 bases at V and 3 bases at J; junction bases unmatched: 6. CDR1 and CDR2 (germline): MNHNS, SASEGT. The CDR3 has 15 amino acids. CDR3 in DNA: TGTGCCAGCAGTGCTCCGGGACAGGGGAGCTACGAGCAGTACTTC. Its translation: CASSAPGQGSYEQYF.

V is TRBV5-1 and J is TRBJ2-7, with a weak D call TRBD1 (6 bases). From germline, CDR1 is SGHRS and CDR2 YFSETQ. This CDR3 comprises 14 residues. Trimming pared 2 bases from V and 2 bases from J, leaving 11 bases between. In DNA form, the CDR3 reads TGCGCCAGCAGCTTTCAGGGGACGGCCTACGAGCAGTACTTC. The encoded protein is CASSFQGTAYEQYF.

J is TRBJ2-3 and V is TRBV4-1; D unclear. CDR1 is MGHRA, CDR2 YSYEKL, per germline. V was trimmed by 0 bases and J by 4 bases, leaving 14 bases between them. The CDR3 runs 16 residues. CDR3 DNA: TGCGCCAGCAGCCAAGAGACGGCTAGAGGTCCAGATACGCAGTATTTT. Translating gives CASSQETARGPDTQYF.